Following are 15 T cell receptor beta chains from one sample sequenced in a study of T cell responses to AZD1222 COVID-19 vaccine. Assay: immunoSEQ multiplex PCR; the TCRdb copy retains only in-frame clones and omits some. Seen here are approximately 130,000 clones, roughly 93% observed once, and the top ten hold about 3.1%. Source: peripheral blood, taken on day 0 of AZD1222 vaccination. The receptors were gathered from an adult in good health.

The rearrangement uses TRBV28 and TRBJ2-7, with D perhaps TRBD1 (6 bases). The CDR3 is made up of 13 amino acids. The V end was cut by 6 bases, the J end by 0 bases, with 9 bases between. CDR1 MDHEN and CDR2 SYDVKM come from the germline V gene. The CDR3 DNA follows: TGTGCCAGCAGCCCGACAGGCTCCTACGAGCAGTACTTC. Translating gives CASSPTGSYEQYF.

V gene TRBV10-2 combines with J gene TRBJ1-4; 9 nucleotides line up with TRBD1. With 3 bases clipped from V and 8 bases from J, the junction kept 7 bases outside the gene matches. CDR3 size: 15 residues. Germline CDR1 and CDR2: WSHSY and SAAADI. CDR3 nucleotides: TGCGCCAGCAGTGACAGCGGGACAGGGCGGGAAAAACTGTTTTTT. It encodes CASSDSGTGREKLFF.

As to this clone: Additional DNA sequences in this sample encode the identical CDR3. V and J are TRBV7-9 and TRBJ1-5; no firm D call. The V and J ends lost 2 bases and 4 bases respectively, with 3 bases between them. The CDR3 extends over 12 amino acids. Germline CDR1 and CDR2: SEHNR and FQNEAQ (reference sequence). The CDR3 loop is CASSLSNQPQHF. The CDR3, as DNA: TGTGCCAGCAGCTTAAGTAATCAGCCCCAGCATTTT.

The table lists this clone with a few counts. This rearrangement joins TRBV7-8 to TRBJ1-2; TRBD1 aligns across 9 bases. Unmatched junction bases numbered 10, after V lost 3 bases and J lost 8 bases. CDR1 is SGHVS and CDR2 is FQNEAQ in the germline V gene. This CDR3 has 15 amino acids. The CDR3 sequence is CASSFLDRGFFGYTF. Written as DNA, the CDR3 is TGTGCCAGCAGCTTCTTGGACAGGGGATTCTTCGGCTACACCTTC.

The chain carries TRBV7-9 and TRBJ1-4; perhaps TRBD1 as D (6 bases). V lost 7 bases to trimming and J lost 3 bases, with 15 bases between them. This CDR3 is 15 amino acids long. CDR1 and CDR2 (germline): SEHNR, FQNEAQ (reference sequence). Written as DNA, the CDR3 is TGTGCCAGCACCCGGGCCAGGGGAGCTAATGAAAAACTGTTTTTT. It codes for CASTRARGANEKLFF. The full variable domain, rest sourced from reference TRBV7-9 and TRBJ1-4, is DTGVSQNPRHKITKRGQNVTFRCDPISEHNRLYWYRQTLGQGPEFLTYFQNEAQLEKSRLLSDRFSAERPKGSFSTLEIQRTEQGDSAMYLCASTRARGANEKLFFGSGTQLSVL.

The DNA of the CDR3 is TGTGCCATCAGTGAGCCAGCGGGAGGCCCAAGGGAGACCCAGTACTTC. This sequence encodes CAISEPAGGPRETQYF. The chain links TRBV10-3 to TRBJ2-5, with 9 nucleotides matching TRBD2. CDR1 is ENHRY, CDR2 SYGVKD, per germline. The V and J ends lost 2 bases and 5 bases, in that order; junction bases with no gene match: 9. The CDR3 covers 16 residues.

This chain links TRBV4-1 with TRBJ1-1, with a possible D match to TRBD1 (6 bases). The CDR3 is made up of 16 amino acids. Germline lookup yields CDR1 MGHRA and CDR2 YSYEKL. Trimming took off 2 bases at V and 5 bases at J, with 18 bases between the two ends. The CDR3 DNA is TGCGCCAGCAGCCAACCCTCCAGGGGCGTAGGAACTGAAGCTTTCTTT. This gives the protein CASSQPSRGVGTEAFF.

This sequence joins TRBV28 and TRBJ1-2; possibly TRBD1 for D (5 bases). Germline CDR1 and CDR2: MDHEN and SYDVKM. The CDR3 extends over 12 amino acids. Trimming pared 2 bases from V and 10 bases from J, leaving 11 bases between. In DNA form, the CDR3 reads TGTGCCAGCAGTTTAAACCGGGGCGACTACACCTTC. Translating it yields CASSLNRGDYTF.

This rearrangement joins TRBV2 to TRBJ1-2; 7 bases agree with TRBD1. The V segment lost 4 bases and the J segment 2 bases; nucleotides outside the gene matches: 4. The germline CDR1 and CDR2 sequences are SNHLY and FYNNEI. The CDR3 contains 14 residues. Written as DNA, the CDR3 is TGTGCCAGCAGTGTACGAGGGGGCAACTATGGCTACACCTTC. Its protein is CASSVRGGNYGYTF.

This clone was seen a single time. V usage is TRBV18 and J usage is TRBJ2-2; D is possibly TRBD1 (5 bases). This CDR3 spans 15 amino acids. V lost 0 bases and J 1 base, leaving 6 bases between the germline ends. Looked up from germline, CDR1 is KGHSH and CDR2 is LQKENI. CDR3 nucleotide sequence: TGTGCCAGCTCACCACCCGGACAGAACACCGGGGAGCTGTTTTTT. As protein: CASSPPGQNTGELFF.

The V gene is TRBV6-1, the J gene TRBJ2-7, with D perhaps TRBD1 (6 bases). Between the trimmed V and J ends, which lost 3 bases and 1 base, there was a span of 16 bases. There are 16 residues in the CDR3. CDR1 is MNHNS and CDR2 is SASEGT in the germline V gene. CDR3 coding DNA: TGTGCCAGCAGTGACCTCGGGACATGGGTGTCCTACGAGCAGTACTTC. Translated: CASSDLGTWVSYEQYF.

The chain carries TRBV18 and TRBJ1-2; D is ambiguous. The CDR3 runs to 13 residues. Trimming shortened V by 2 bases and J by 2 bases, and 6 bases separated the two germline ends. CDR1 is KGHSH and CDR2 is LQKENI in the germline V gene. The CDR3, as DNA: TGTGCCAGCTCACCATCCGAAAACTATGGCTACACCTTC. Its translation is CASSPSENYGYTF. Filled out from reference TRBV18 and TRBJ1-2, the complete variable domain reads NAGVMQNPRHLVRRRGQEARLRCSPMKGHSHVYWYRQLPEEGLKFMVYLQKENIIDESGMPKERFSAEFPKEGPSILRIQQVVRGDSAAYFCASSPSENYGYTFGSGTRLTVV.

The rearrangement joins TRBV28 to TRBJ1-3; 7 bases map to TRBD1. The CDR3 consists of 16 residues. Per germline, CDR1 MDHEN and CDR2 SYDVKM. V gave up 7 bases and J gave up 3 bases; unmatched junction bases: 12. The CDR3 region is CASTTTDREFGNTIYF. CDR3 in DNA: TGTGCCAGCACAACTACCGACAGGGAGTTTGGAAACACCATATATTTT.

The chain has TRBV19 and TRBJ1-4; perhaps TRBD1 as D (5 bases). The ends were cut back, 5 bases at V and 5 bases at J, with 12 bases in the middle. The germline CDR1 and CDR2 sequences are LNHDA and SQIVND (reference sequence). CDR3 length: 14 residues. CDR3 in amino acids: CASSWDGKNEKLFF. For the CDR3, the DNA is TGTGCCAGTAGTTGGGACGGAAAAAATGAAAAACTGTTTTTT. The whole variable domain, remainder taken from reference TRBV19 and TRBJ1-4, is DGGITQSPKYLFRKEGQNVTLSCEQNLNHDAMYWYRQDPGQGLRLIYYSQIVNDFQKGDIAEGYSVSREKKESFPLTVTSAQKNPTAFYLCASSWDGKNEKLFFGSGTQLSVL.

This chain links TRBV5-1 with TRBJ2-7; 7 nucleotides match TRBD2. The CDR3 is made up of 17 amino acids. With V trimmed by 0 bases and J by 2 bases, 11 bases remained unmatched. Germline values: CDR1 SGHRS, CDR2 YFSETQ. CDR3 amino acids: CASSLAGGTTKAYEQYF. The CDR3 nucleotides are TGCGCCAGCAGCTTGGCCGGGGGGACTACCAAAGCCTACGAGCAGTACTTC.